The clone carrying this T cell receptor (beta chain) turned up a few times. The antigen remains unidentified. The data originate from a study of T cell responses to AZD1222 COVID-19 vaccine. The CDR3 spans 13 residues. J lost 8 bases, V lost 8 bases, and 9 bases had no gene match. The germline V gene has CDR1 SNHLY and CDR2 FYNNEI. Study results and limitations: Repertoire sampling happened only post peak T cell response. In a largely white British group with more females than males, clonal diversity was possibly underestimated. Reports indicate that nearly half of spike-specific TCRs are directed at unmutated variant regions.

Method: immunoSEQ multiplex PCR; TCRdb's copy keeps in-frame clones and lacks some. This table holds approximately 160,000 clones, around 90% found once. The genes are TRBV2 and TRBJ1-5; 7 nucleotides line up with TRBD1. Sequences were derived from peripheral blood, sampled on day 0 of AZD1222 vaccination. The clonotype originates from an adult in good health. The CDR3 DNA reads as TGTGCCAGCCGAGAGGGACAGTTAGAGCCCCAGCATTTT. This gives the protein CASREGQLEPQHF.